The clone carrying this T cell receptor (beta chain) has a single count. Antigen specificity is unknown. The data were taken from a study of T-cell memory formation after mild COVID-19. Findings and limits, study-wide: CD4+ bias marked clones expanding day 15 to 37, unlike balanced contracting clones. Researchers found some responding clones in pre-infection memory, a sign that cross-reactive memory joined.

After 5'RACE with constant-segment primers, TCR alpha and TCR beta cDNA libraries carrying sample barcodes and UMIs were obtained. From the 5' RACE reads, TCRdb called clonotypes with MiXCR, one entry per CDR3 protein. The sample yields 200,000 or so distinct CDR3 sequences, about 9.2% seen once. V lost 4 bases and J 0 bases, leaving 7 bases between the germline ends. The germline V gene has CDR1 SQVTM and CDR2 ANQGSEA. The CDR3 totals 13 residues. The sequence was collected from a young man who had mild COVID-19 (a few samples of this study predate the infection). Cell type and time point are not known. Sequencing used PBMCs or a T cell subset sorted from them (not recorded which). V and J are TRBV29-1 and TRBJ1-3; no clear D gene. Written as DNA, the CDR3 is TGCAGCGTTGGGGCTAACTCTGGAAACACCATATATTTT. This codes for CSVGANSGNTIYF.